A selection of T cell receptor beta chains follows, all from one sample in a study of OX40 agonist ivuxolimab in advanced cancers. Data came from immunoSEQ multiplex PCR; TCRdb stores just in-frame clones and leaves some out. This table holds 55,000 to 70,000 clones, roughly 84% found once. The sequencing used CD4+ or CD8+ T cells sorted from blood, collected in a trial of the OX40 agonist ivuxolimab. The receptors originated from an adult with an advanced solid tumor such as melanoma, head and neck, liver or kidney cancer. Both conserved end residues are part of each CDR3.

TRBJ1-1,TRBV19,CASSSTSTEAFF
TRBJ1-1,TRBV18,CASSIDRMNTEAFF
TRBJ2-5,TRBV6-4,CASRGNRGGETQYF
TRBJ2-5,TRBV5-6,CASSLGTELTQYF
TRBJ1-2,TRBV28,CASSLWVGGRGYTF
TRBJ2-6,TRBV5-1,CASSFNGVAGANVLTF
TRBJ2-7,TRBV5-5,CASSPSAGGSYEQYF
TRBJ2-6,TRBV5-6,CASIPFGTGGHSGANVLTF
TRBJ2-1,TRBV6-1,CASSETQGARNEQFF
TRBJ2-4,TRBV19,CASSRSGGEATGIQYF
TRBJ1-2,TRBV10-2,CASKRGGFIYGYTF
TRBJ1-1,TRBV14,CASSPTDRVVGKGLMNTEAFF
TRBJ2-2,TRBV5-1,CASSPGGELFF
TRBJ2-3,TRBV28,CASSVLAGGLDTQYF
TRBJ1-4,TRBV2,CASSESRGGNEKLFF
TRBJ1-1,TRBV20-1,CSAGREAEAFF
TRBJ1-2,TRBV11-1,CASSLELDYGYTF
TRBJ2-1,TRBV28,CASSPRSGSYNEQFF
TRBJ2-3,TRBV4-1,CASSQGNAVADTQYF
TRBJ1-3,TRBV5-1,CASSLRFGGPEAGNTIYF
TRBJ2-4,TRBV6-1,CASSEPERTSGGSSKNIQYF
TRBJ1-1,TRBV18,CASPRGLEGTEAFF
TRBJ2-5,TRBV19,CASADTYPETQYF
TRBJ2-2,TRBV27,CASSPPKFGVTGELFF
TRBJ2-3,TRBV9,CASSTGITDTQYF
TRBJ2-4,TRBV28,CASSFALGGGVGLLGKNIQYF
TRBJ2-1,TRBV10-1,CASSESGVHSYNEQFF
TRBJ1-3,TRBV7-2,CASSLVQVSGNTIYF
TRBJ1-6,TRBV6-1,CASSLDRDYNSPLHF
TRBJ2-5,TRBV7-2,CASSSAGAESGTQYF
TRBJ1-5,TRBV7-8,CASSWGQGAVENQPQHF
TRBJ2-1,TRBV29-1,CSVEQGAHNEQFF
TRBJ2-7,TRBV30,CAWTRDRGIYEQYF
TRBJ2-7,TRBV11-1,CASQKKNEQYF
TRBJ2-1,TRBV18,CASSPQGGGEQFF
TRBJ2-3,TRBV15,CATGLRVTDTQYF
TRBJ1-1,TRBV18,CASSPTIRDDTEAFF
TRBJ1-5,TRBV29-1,CSVRTQGANQPQHF
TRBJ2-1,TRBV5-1,CASSGHQEGRGNEQFF
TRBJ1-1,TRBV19,CASSSLASGRSTEAFF
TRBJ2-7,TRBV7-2,CASSVKLGTTYEQYF
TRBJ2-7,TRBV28,CASTSVAEPYEQYF
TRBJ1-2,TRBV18,CASSERDGYTF
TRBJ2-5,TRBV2,CASSRDTGETQYF
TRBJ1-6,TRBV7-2,CASSLIGGNSPLHF
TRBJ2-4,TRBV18,CASSPTGLDIQYF
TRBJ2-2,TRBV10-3,CAVCRSEATGELFF
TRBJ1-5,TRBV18,CASSPKHGGDQPQHF
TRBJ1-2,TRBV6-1,CASSERSNYGYTF
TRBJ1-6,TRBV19,CASSIQGANSPLHF
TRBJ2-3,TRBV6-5,CASSYGTARTDTQYF
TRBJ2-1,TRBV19,CATGQIYNEQFF
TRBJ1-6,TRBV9,CASSAQGVGNSPLHF
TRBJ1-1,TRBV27,CASSLEWKTEAFF
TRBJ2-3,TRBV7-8,CASSLVRARTAKAQYF
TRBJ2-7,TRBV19,CASSIDHWRHYEQYF
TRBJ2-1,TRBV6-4,CASSANGQYNEQFF
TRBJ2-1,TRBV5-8,CASSSRLAGANYNEQFF
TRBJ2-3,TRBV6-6,CASSYDGSKDTQYF
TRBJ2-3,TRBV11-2,CASSSPGQDTQYF